Below, 26 T cell receptor beta chains from the same sample are listed, as sequenced in a study of identical twins. TCRdb fed the 5' RACE reads into MiXCR, producing one record per CDR3 protein. Among fewer than 250,000 distinct CDR3 sequences listed, 5.5% to 7% were seen once. Separately, the same data were catalogued under a study of yellow fever vaccine responses in identical twins.

The sequenced sample was memory (CD45RO+) T cells sorted from blood. The receptors shown here come from a woman younger than 35 in good health.

This clonotype was seen a handful of times. V usage is TRBV6-1 and J usage is TRBJ2-5, with TRBD2 matching over 14 bases. The junction had 5 bases not matched to a gene; V was cut back by 6 bases and J by 5 bases. CDR1 is MNHNS, CDR2 SASEGT, per germline. There are 15 residues in the CDR3. Here the CDR3 reads CASRGTSGSWETQYF. CDR3 nucleotide sequence: TGTGCCAGCAGGGGGACTAGCGGGAGTTGGGAGACCCAGTACTTC.

This clonotype was recorded many times. This sequence joins TRBV29-1 and TRBJ2-2; no clear D gene. The CDR3 consists of 11 residues. Germline values: CDR1 SQVTM, CDR2 ANQGSEA. V was pared by 4 bases and J by 7 bases, with 7 bases between. Here the CDR3 reads CSVAGGGELFF. The CDR3, as DNA: TGCAGCGTTGCCGGCGGCGGGGAGCTGTTTTTT.

This chain joins TRBV24-1 and TRBJ2-3; maybe TRBD2 (6 bases). V lost 1 base and J lost 4, with 20 bases in between. CDR3 size: 18 residues. Germline V gives CDR1 KGHDR, CDR2 SFDVKD. Here the CDR3 reads CATSDLVPGVSSSDTQYF. CDR3 bases: TGTGCCACCAGTGATTTAGTCCCGGGGGTCTCATCTTCAGATACGCAGTATTTT.

This clonotype was detected ten times or more. This sequence joins TRBV20-1 and TRBJ2-1, with D hard to call. V gave up 1 base and J gave up 6 bases, with 16 bases separating them. This CDR3 contains 15 residues. Looked up from germline, CDR1 is DFQATT and CDR2 is SNEGSKA (reference sequence). For the CDR3, the DNA is TGCAGTGCTAGAGTCCCTCAAGCACCCCCCAATGAGCAGTTCTTC. Its protein is CSARVPQAPPNEQFF.

This clonotype was found a few times. This chain uses TRBV5-1 with TRBJ2-1; D ambiguous. Looked up from germline, CDR1 is SGHRS and CDR2 is YFSETQ. This CDR3 has 15 amino acids. V shed 4 bases and J shed 6 bases, with 17 bases lying between them. The CDR3 loop is CASSPGLVLINEQFF. The CDR3, as DNA: TGCGCCAGCAGCCCGGGCCTAGTCCTTATCAATGAGCAGTTCTTC.

This sequence joins TRBV5-6 and TRBJ2-3; D tentatively fits TRBD1 or TRBD2 (5 bases each). This CDR3 comprises 13 residues. The V gene's germline CDR1 is SGHDT and CDR2 YYEEEE. V lost 3 bases, J lost 0 bases, and 5 bases lay in between. As DNA, the CDR3 is TGTGCCAGCAGCTGGGGGAGCACAGATACGCAGTATTTT. Protein sequence: CASSWGSTDTQYF.

This clonotype was counted ten times or more. V is TRBV29-1 and J is TRBJ1-4; D ambiguous. The CDR3 loop spans 12 amino acids. Germline assignment: CDR1 SQVTM and CDR2 ANQGSEA. The V gene lost 4 bases and the J gene lost 2 bases, with 5 bases spanning the gap. DNA of the CDR3: TGCAGCGTTGTAGGGACTAATGAAAAACTGTTTTTT. Its protein is CSVVGTNEKLFF.

This clonotype showed up many times. The CDR3 DNA is TGTGCCAGCAGCCAAGGCCACCCTCAGTACTTC. Its protein product is CASSQGHPQYF. The rearrangement uses TRBV14 and TRBJ2-5; D is ambiguous. The CDR3 is made up of 11 amino acids. Germline assignment: CDR1 SGHDN and CDR2 FVKESK. V lost 1 base, J lost 11 bases, and 8 bases lay in between.

CDR3 loop: CASSYSGRGWETQYF. Here the CDR3 DNA reads TGTGCCAGCAGTTACTCAGGCAGGGGATGGGAGACCCAGTACTTC. The chain combines TRBV6-5 with TRBJ2-5, with D perhaps matching TRBD1 (6 bases). The germline V gene encodes CDR1 MNHEY and CDR2 SVGAGI. This CDR3 comprises 15 residues. With 0 bases removed from V and 5 bases from J, the gap between germline ends came to 13 bases.

This clonotype was picked up a small number of times. The rearrangement joins TRBV7-9 to TRBJ1-6; no clear D gene. This CDR3 is 13 amino acids long. The germline V gene encodes CDR1 SEHNR and CDR2 FQNEAQ (reference sequence). Trimming stripped 5 bases from V and 6 bases from J, with 8 bases between. The CDR3: CASSRNTNSPLHF. The DNA for the CDR3 is TGTGCCAGCAGCCGGAACACTAATTCACCCCTCCACTTT.

V and J are TRBV29-1 and TRBJ2-1; the match to TRBD2 covers 8 bases. Germline V lookup: CDR1 SQVTM, CDR2 ANQGSEA. V dropped 7 bases and J dropped 0; count of bases not matched to a gene: 8. The CDR3 extends over 15 amino acids. CDR3 DNA sequence: TGCAGCGGGGGAGGGACTAGAGACTCCTACAATGAGCAGTTCTTC. Encoded protein: CSGGGTRDSYNEQFF.

Only a few counts were recorded for this clonotype. The chain links TRBV7-2 to TRBJ2-1, with 13 bases fitting TRBD2. CDR1 is SGHTA, CDR2 FQGNSA, per germline. V was clipped by 4 bases and J by 5 bases; unmatched bases: 2. This CDR3 has 15 residues. The CDR3 here is CASSSTSGRDNEQFF. Written as DNA, the CDR3 is TGTGCCAGCAGCTCAACTAGCGGGAGGGACAATGAGCAGTTCTTC. The variable domain in full, completed from reference TRBV7-2 and TRBJ2-1, reads GAGVSQSPSNKVTEKGKDVELRCDPISGHTALYWYRQSLGQGLEFLIYFQGNSAPDKSGLPSDRFSAERTGGSVSTLTIQRTQQEDSAVYLCASSSTSGRDNEQFFGPGTRLTVL.

The rearrangement links TRBV7-3 to TRBJ2-2; TRBD1 or TRBD2 may be the D gene (5 bases each). The CDR3 extends over 13 amino acids. The V end was cut by 10 bases, the J end by 1 base, with 10 bases between. CDR1 SGHTA and CDR2 FQGTGA come from the germline V gene. Written as DNA, the CDR3 is TGTGCCACCGGGGACGGGAACACCGGGGAGCTGTTTTTT. It encodes CATGDGNTGELFF.

The CDR3 DNA sequence: TGTGCCAGCACCCTAGGAAAAGGGCTAGCGGGCTCCTACGAGCAGTACTTC. This gives the protein CASTLGKGLAGSYEQYF. The chain carries TRBV7-2 and TRBJ2-7, with 8 bases lining up with TRBD2. The CDR3 length is 17 residues. Per germline, CDR1 SGHTA and CDR2 FQGNSA. With 7 bases clipped from V and 0 bases from J, the junction kept 14 bases outside the gene matches. Based on the CDR3 plus reference TRBV7-2 and TRBJ2-7, the full variable domain is GAGVSQSPSNKVTEKGKDVELRCDPISGHTALYWYRQSLGQGLEFLIYFQGNSAPDKSGLPSDRFSAERTGGSVSTLTIQRTQQEDSAVYLCASTLGKGLAGSYEQYFGPGTRLTVT.

This clonotype was observed many times. The chain combines TRBV20-1 with TRBJ1-1; TRBD1 agrees at 7 bases. J lost 2 bases, V lost 4 bases, and 13 bases had no gene match. The germline gives CDR1 DFQATT, CDR2 SNEGSKA (reference sequence). The CDR3 loop spans 16 amino acids. This CDR3 reads CSATNRGASFNTEAFF. The CDR3 bases are TGCAGTGCTACGAACAGGGGTGCCTCATTTAACACTGAAGCTTTCTTT.

The chain recombines TRBV11-2 with TRBJ2-1, with 8 nucleotides matching TRBD1. This CDR3 is built from 13 residues. Looked up from germline, CDR1 is SGHAT and CDR2 is FQNNGV. The trim removed 4 bases at V and 5 bases at J, leaving 1 base unmatched. In DNA, the CDR3 is TGTGCCAGCAGCTCGACAGGGGACAATGAGCAGTTCTTC. It is translated as CASSSTGDNEQFF. The full variable domain, in which reference TRBV11-2 and TRBJ2-1 provide the parts outside the CDR3, is EAGVAQSPRYKIIEKRQSVAFWCNPISGHATLYWYQQILGQGPKLLIQFQNNGVVDDSQLPKDRFSAERLKGVDSTLKIQPAKLEDSAVYLCASSSTGDNEQFFGPGTRLTVL.

This clonotype was counted between two and nine times. The chain couples TRBV3-1 to TRBJ2-1; the D gene is possibly TRBD2 (6 bases). The V and J ends lost 3 bases and 12 bases respectively, with 15 bases between them. This CDR3 comprises 13 residues. Germline V gene sequence: CDR1 LGHDT, CDR2 YNNKEL (reference sequence). CDR3 coding DNA: TGTGCCAGCAGCCAGAGACTAGAGGGCGTGCAGTTCTTC. Translated, it gives CASSQRLEGVQFF.

This clonotype was observed at least ten times. The V gene is TRBV12-3 or TRBV12-4, the J gene TRBJ2-1; 10 positions agree with TRBD2. This CDR3 is 16 amino acids long. J gave up 4 bases and V 5 bases, and 8 bases lay outside the gene matches. As DNA, the CDR3 is TGTGCCAGCAGTGTTCGAACTAGCGGGACATACAATGAGCAGTTCTTC. Translating it yields CASSVRTSGTYNEQFF.

This clonotype has ten or more counts. V gene TRBV6-2 or TRBV6-3 combines with J gene TRBJ1-3; D is unresolved. Germline-derived CDR1 and CDR2 are MNHEY and SVGEGT. The length of the CDR3 is 15 residues. Trimming removed 0 bases from V and 4 bases from J, with 10 bases in between. CDR3 DNA sequence: TGTGCCAGCAGTTACTCGACGGGTTTCGGAAACACCATATATTTT. It specifies CASSYSTGFGNTIYF.

This clonotype has a handful of counts. The V and J genes are TRBV7-9 and TRBJ2-7; TRBD2 matches 13 bases. Germline assignment: CDR1 SEHNR and CDR2 FQNEAQ (reference sequence). J gave up 4 bases and V 2 bases, and 2 bases lay outside the gene matches. There are 15 residues in the CDR3. The CDR3 region is CASSLMTSGRYEQYF. CDR3 DNA: TGTGCCAGCAGCTTAATGACTAGCGGGAGGTACGAGCAGTACTTC.

V is TRBV29-1 and J is TRBJ2-3; D not certain. CDR1 and CDR2 (germline): SQVTM, ANQGSEA. CDR3 length: 12 amino acids. Deletions cut 3 bases from V and 2 bases from J, with 6 bases between. The CDR3 is CSVDSHTDTQYF. The CDR3 bases are TGCAGCGTTGATTCTCACACAGATACGCAGTATTTT.

The J gene is TRBJ2-7, the V gene TRBV7-2; a possible D gene is TRBD2 (5 bases). This CDR3 comprises 12 residues. Trimming left V 5 bases short and J 7 bases short, with 12 bases between. CDR1 is SGHTA and CDR2 is FQGNSA in the germline V gene. CDR3 nucleotide sequence: TGTGCCAGCAGCGTCCGAGGGCTTGAGCAGTACTTC. It encodes CASSVRGLEQYF.

This clonotype turned up a few times. V and J are TRBV15 and TRBJ2-2; no clear D gene. There are 14 residues in the CDR3. Trimming removed 0 bases at V and 4 bases at J, with 6 bases between. CDR1 is LNHNV and CDR2 is YYDKDF in the germline V gene (reference sequence). CDR3 sequence reads: CATSRDRFTGELFF. The DNA for the CDR3 is TGTGCCACCAGCAGAGATCGGTTCACCGGGGAGCTGTTTTTT.

This clonotype was observed many times. The chain has TRBV5-1 and TRBJ2-1; 9 positions agree with TRBD2. The trim removed 2 bases at V and 8 bases at J, leaving 8 bases unmatched. The CDR3 covers 15 residues. Germline values: CDR1 SGHRS, CDR2 YFSETQ. CDR3 DNA: TGCGCCAGCAGCTTATTAGCGGGAGTGGATTATGAGCAGTTCTTC. Translated, it gives CASSLLAGVDYEQFF.

This clonotype was counted ten times or more. This chain connects TRBV12-3 or TRBV12-4 to TRBJ2-1; D is uncertain. This CDR3 contains 12 residues. Trimming took off 5 bases at V and 6 bases at J, with 8 bases between the two ends. CDR3 DNA: TGTGCCAGCAGTCAAACGGCCAATGAGCAGTTCTTC. Protein sequence: CASSQTANEQFF.

This clonotype has just a few counts. V and J are TRBV20-1 and TRBJ2-7, with D possibly being TRBD1 (6 bases). The CDR3 loop spans 12 amino acids. Germline V lookup: CDR1 DFQATT, CDR2 SNEGSKA (reference sequence). V gave up 5 bases and J gave up 7 bases, with 15 bases separating them. The DNA of the CDR3 is TGCAGTGCTGAAGCAGGGGTGGGGGAGCAGTACTTC. It yields the protein CSAEAGVGEQYF.